Following are 26 T cell receptor beta chains from one sample sequenced in a study of blood T cell repertoires in COVID-19. Assay used: immunoSEQ multiplex PCR; TCRdb lists only in-frame clones, some missing. In the table there are over 45,000 clones, 65% to 90% of which are singletons. Sequencing was done on a sample of peripheral blood. These receptors all come from a middle-aged man with acute or convalescent COVID-19.

The J gene is TRBJ1-2, the V gene TRBV7-8; weak D call: TRBD1 (5 bases). V was pared by 5 bases and J by 7 bases, with 20 bases between. This CDR3 comprises 15 residues. Germline V lookup: CDR1 SGHVS, CDR2 FQNEAQ. The CDR3 loop is CASSREGGARSGYTF. CDR3 nucleotide sequence: TGTGCCAGCAGCCGAGAGGGAGGGGCCAGGAGTGGCTACACCTTC.

This clone was detected only a few times. The CDR3 nucleotides read TGTGCCAGCCACTCGGGGTATGAGCAGTTCTTC. Translation gives CASHSGYEQFF. The J gene is TRBJ2-1, the V gene TRBV21-1; TRBD2 reflects the table's D call only, with no check against the DNA. TRBV21-1 is shown as a pseudogene. The CDR3 has 11 residues.

The gene calls are TRBV5-1 and TRBJ2-7; TRBD1 aligns across 8 bases. The germline V gene has CDR1 SGHRS and CDR2 YFSETQ. V gave up 1 base and J gave up 7 bases; unmatched junction bases: 4. There are 13 residues in the CDR3. The CDR3 DNA follows: TGCGCCAGCAGCTTGCAGGGGGCAATGGAGCAGTACTTC. Translating it yields CASSLQGAMEQYF. Looking up the rest from reference TRBV5-1 and TRBJ2-7 gives the full variable domain: KAGVTQTPRYLIKTRGQQVTLSCSPISGHRSVSWYQQTPGQGLQFLFEYFSETQRNKGNFPGRFSGRQFSNSRSEMNVSTLELGDSALYLCASSLQGAMEQYFGPGTRLTVT.

In nucleotides, the CDR3 is TGCGCCAGCGCCGGGAGGGGAGGAGATACGCAGTATTTT. Translated, it gives CASAGRGGDTQYF. The rearrangement joins TRBV10-2 to TRBJ2-3, with 8 bases lining up with TRBD2. Germline CDR1 reads WSHSY; CDR2 reads SAAADI. The V and J ends lost 8 bases and 5 bases, in that order; junction bases with no gene match: 6. This CDR3 contains 13 residues.

This chain uses TRBV5-1 with TRBJ1-6; D perhaps matches TRBD1 (5 bases). Germline values: CDR1 SGHRS, CDR2 YFSETQ. V shed 1 base and J shed 7 bases, with 18 bases lying between them. The length of the CDR3 is 17 residues. The CDR3 DNA follows: TGCGCCAGCAGCTTGCAAGGGACTGCCTCAACCAATTCACCCCTCCACTTT. It specifies CASSLQGTASTNSPLHF.

The chain joins TRBV30 to TRBJ2-2, with TRBD1 matching over 7 bases. CDR3 length equals 16 residues. The V and J ends lost 0 bases and 5 bases, in that order; junction bases with no gene match: 9. Germline lookup yields CDR1 GTSNPN and CDR2 SVGIG (reference sequence). CDR3: CAWSVRKGAITGELFF. As DNA, the CDR3 is TGTGCCTGGAGTGTACGTAAGGGGGCTATAACCGGGGAGCTGTTTTTT.

The J gene is TRBJ1-5, the V gene TRBV19; D remains unclear. CDR1 LNHDA and CDR2 SQIVND come from the germline V gene (reference sequence). V lost 1 base and J lost 3, with 10 bases in between. The CDR3 length is 15 residues. CDR3 protein: CASSIGGSPNQPQHF. The CDR3 bases are TGTGCCAGTAGTATAGGTGGGAGCCCCAATCAGCCCCAGCATTTT.

The chain couples TRBV29-1 to TRBJ2-2, with D perhaps matching TRBD2 (6 bases). V lost 4 bases to trimming and J lost 7 bases, with 16 bases between them. The germline V gene has CDR1 SQVTM and CDR2 ANQGSEA. This CDR3 spans 14 amino acids. CDR3 DNA sequence: TGCAGCGTTGTCCCGGGAGTGTATGACGGGGAGCTGTTTTTT. It specifies CSVVPGVYDGELFF.

The chain employs TRBV4-1 and TRBJ1-3; D gene unclear. CDR3 size: 16 residues. With 5 bases removed from V and 2 bases from J, the gap between germline ends came to 16 bases. CDR1 and CDR2 (germline): MGHRA, YSYEKL. The CDR3 DNA is TGCGCCAGCAGCAGTTCGCCGGGGAGGCCTGGAAACACCATATATTTT. The encoded protein is CASSSSPGRPGNTIYF.

The chain has TRBV6-5 and TRBJ1-3; D remains ambiguous. The CDR3 is made up of 15 amino acids. The germline V and J ends were trimmed by 2 bases and 7 bases, with 15 bases remaining between them. The germline V gene has CDR1 MNHEY and CDR2 SVGAGI. The CDR3 DNA reads as TGTGCCAGCAGTTACACCTCCCGCAGTTTTAACACCATATATTTT. The encoded protein is CASSYTSRSFNTIYF.

This clone was seen only a few times. The rearrangement joins TRBV30 to TRBJ1-4; 9 nucleotides agree with TRBD1. With 2 bases clipped from V and 7 bases from J, the junction kept 8 bases outside the gene matches. Germline V gene data show CDR1 as GTSNPN and CDR2 as SVGIG (reference sequence). The CDR3 totals 15 residues. The CDR3 reads CAWSRRTGVFEKLFF. CDR3 coding DNA: TGTGCCTGGAGTCGCCGGACAGGGGTGTTTGAAAAACTGTTTTTT.

The V gene is TRBV7-9, the J gene TRBJ1-4, with D tentatively TRBD1 (6 bases). Germline assignment: CDR1 SEHNR and CDR2 FQNEAQ (reference sequence). The CDR3 contains 16 residues. With 1 base removed from V and 2 bases from J, the gap between germline ends came to 11 bases. The CDR3 DNA reads TGTGCCAGCAGCTTAGGGGCAGGGGTCACTAATGAAAAACTGTTTTTT. Its translation is CASSLGAGVTNEKLFF.

DNA of the CDR3: TGTGCCAGCTCACCACCAGGAGAAACGCAGTATTTT. It encodes CASSPPGETQYF. The chain is built from TRBV18 and TRBJ2-3, with D hard to call. Trimming removed 0 bases from V and 9 bases from J, with 7 bases in between. The CDR3 is 12 amino acids. Germline CDR1 reads KGHSH; CDR2 reads LQKENI.

This rearrangement joins TRBV7-2 to TRBJ2-7, with 9 bases lining up with TRBD2. Germline CDR1 SGHTA, CDR2 FQGNSA. The CDR3 has 14 residues. V was clipped by 9 bases and J by 7 bases; unmatched bases: 13. The CDR3 protein is CASSRLAGLYEQYF. In DNA, the CDR3 is TGTGCCAGTAGCCGGCTAGCGGGGTTGTATGAGCAGTACTTC.

This clone turned up a few times. The J gene is TRBJ2-2, the V gene TRBV6-5; D possibly corresponds to TRBD2 (7 bases). V was cut by 6 bases and J by 7 bases, with 18 bases left in between. CDR1 is MNHEY and CDR2 is SVGAGI in the germline V gene. The CDR3 spans 15 residues. This CDR3 is CASSRGAQGVGELFF. The DNA for the CDR3 is TGTGCCAGCAGCCGGGGGGCGCAGGGCGTCGGGGAGCTGTTTTTT.

The gene calls are TRBV21-1 and TRBJ2-1; the table's TRBD1 call for D was not verified on the DNA. TRBV21-1 is a recognized pseudogene. The CDR3 runs to 14 residues. CDR3 sequence reads: CASTLTGTGYEQFF. The CDR3 nucleotides are TGTGCCAGCACCCTAACCGGGACAGGCTATGAGCAGTTCTTC.

The rearrangement joins TRBV15 to TRBJ2-6; D not certain. Looked up from germline, CDR1 is LNHNV and CDR2 is YYDKDF (reference sequence). V was cut by 1 base and J by 0 bases, with 4 bases left in between. This CDR3 is built from 15 residues. For the CDR3, the DNA is TGTGCCACCAGCAGAGGAGCCTCTGGGGCCAACGTCCTGACTTTC. This gives the protein CATSRGASGANVLTF.

The chain carries TRBV6-5 and TRBJ2-2, with 7 positions matching TRBD2. The CDR3 spans 15 residues. V dropped 6 bases and J dropped 3; count of bases not matched to a gene: 7. In germline, CDR1 is MNHEY, CDR2 SVGAGI. The CDR3 nucleotides read TGTGCCAGCAGCCGGGTAGCGGGCTACACCGGGGAGCTGTTTTTT. Translated, it gives CASSRVAGYTGELFF.

The table lists this clone with a count of one. V gene TRBV6-5 combines with J gene TRBJ2-2; no definite D call. Germline V gene lookup returns CDR1 MNHEY and CDR2 SVGAGI. V gave up 6 bases and J gave up 4 bases, with 12 bases separating them. The CDR3 consists of 14 residues. The CDR3 DNA is TGTGCCAGCAGATCCGAGACGGGCACCGGGGAGCTGTTTTTT. Translated: CASRSETGTGELFF.

This sequence joins TRBV30 and TRBJ1-1, with 8 bases that match TRBD1. V lost 5 bases and J lost 9; bases outside the gene matches: 8. The V gene's germline CDR1 is GTSNPN and CDR2 SVGIG (reference sequence). There are 12 residues in the CDR3. DNA for the CDR3: TGTGCCTGGTTAAGGACAGGGAGGAAAGCTTTCTTT. Translating gives CAWLRTGRKAFF.

The chain recombines TRBV6-2 or TRBV6-3 with TRBJ2-6; the D gene is possibly TRBD1 (5 bases). The CDR3 covers 18 residues. V lost 4 bases and J 0 bases, leaving 16 bases between the germline ends. Germline lookup yields CDR1 MNHEY and CDR2 SVGEGT. The CDR3 DNA sequence: TGTGCCAGCAGTTCTATTCAACAGGTTTTCTCTGGGGCCAACGTCCTGACTTTC. Translated, it gives CASSSIQQVFSGANVLTF.

This sequence joins TRBV3-1 (or the pseudogene TRBV3-2) and TRBJ2-2; D call uncertain. The CDR3 loop spans 13 amino acids. With 4 bases removed from V and 5 bases from J, the gap between germline ends came to 8 bases. In germline, CDR1 is LGHDT, CDR2 YNNKEL (reference sequence). CDR3 region: CASSRLGTGELFF. Written as DNA, the CDR3 is TGTGCCAGCAGCCGGCTAGGAACCGGGGAGCTGTTTTTT.

The J gene is TRBJ1-3, the V gene TRBV6-5; 8 positions match TRBD1. Germline CDR1 reads MNHEY; CDR2 reads SVGAGI. CDR3 length equals 15 residues. Trimming cost V 4 bases and J 0 bases; bases outside gene matches: 2. CDR3 DNA: TGTGCCAGCAGTTTGGGACAGGTCTCTGGAAACACCATATATTTT. Translated: CASSLGQVSGNTIYF.

This clone was detected only once. The rearrangement joins TRBV6-5 to TRBJ1-2, with 9 bases fitting TRBD1. The CDR3 consists of 13 residues. The germline gives CDR1 MNHEY, CDR2 SVGAGI. V was pared by 6 bases and J by 8 bases, with 7 bases of the junction left unmatched. DNA of the CDR3: TGTGCCAGCAGGGGGACAGGGTTCAGGGGCTACACCTTC. Its protein is CASRGTGFRGYTF.

V and J are TRBV18 and TRBJ1-2, with a tentative D call TRBD1 (6 bases). Germline CDR1 is KGHSH and CDR2 is LQKENI. The V end was cut by 3 bases, the J end by 3 bases, with 20 bases between. The CDR3 length is 17 residues. CDR3 protein: CASSPTDRTAGHYGYTF. CDR3 nucleotides: TGTGCCAGCTCACCGACCGACAGGACCGCTGGCCACTATGGCTACACCTTC.

The chain uses TRBV7-2 and TRBJ2-7, with TRBD2 as a possible D gene (6 bases). CDR1 is SGHTA, CDR2 FQGNSA, per germline. The CDR3 spans 16 residues. Trimming shortened V by 2 bases and J by 6 bases, and 20 bases separated the two germline ends. CDR3 DNA: TGTGCCAGCAGCTTATCGGCGGGGATTATGAGGACCGAGCAGTACTTC. Amino acids: CASSLSAGIMRTEQYF.